Following are 20 T cell receptor beta chains from one sample sequenced in a study of T cell repertoires in ileal Crohn's disease. Sequencing was performed with immunoSEQ multiplex PCR; in TCRdb, only in-frame clones are kept and a portion is missing. The repertoire has some 16,000 clones, just over 90% of them found once; the top ten carry 3% to 3.5%. The sample taken for sequencing was ileal tissue. The source is an adult with Crohn's disease.

The chain links TRBV4-1 to TRBJ1-3, with D hard to call. Germline lookup yields CDR1 MGHRA and CDR2 YSYEKL. Trimming shortened V by 1 base and J by 16 bases, and 17 bases separated the two germline ends. The CDR3 totals 13 residues. The CDR3 sequence: CASSQVSGVLPYF. The CDR3 DNA is TGCGCCAGCAGCCAAGTTTCCGGGGTCCTCCCCTATTTT.

The chain links TRBV29-1 to TRBJ2-2; 8 bases map to TRBD1. Germline CDR1 SQVTM, CDR2 ANQGSEA. The CDR3 sequence is 13 residues long. With V trimmed by 5 bases and J by 6 bases, 5 bases remained unmatched. Here the CDR3 reads CSVSSQGAGELFF. Here the CDR3 DNA reads TGCAGCGTTTCCTCACAGGGGGCCGGGGAGCTGTTTTTT.

Note on this clone: Germline is not matched at one junction end, which may reflect a read error. The V call is TRBV6-5, the J call TRBJ2-4; 10 bases match TRBD1. The CDR3 is 12 residues long. Germline-derived CDR1 and CDR2 are MNHEY and SVGAGI. The CDR3 coding sequence is TGTGCCAGCAGGGCCGGGACAGGGGTCGAGGACTTC. It yields the protein CASRAGTGVEDF.

The rearrangement joins TRBV5-1 to TRBJ2-3; no definite D call. Germline values: CDR1 SGHRS, CDR2 YFSETQ. This CDR3 region has 14 residues. V lost 1 base and J 0 bases, leaving 6 bases between the germline ends. The CDR3 DNA reads as TGCGCCAGCAGCTTGTCACAGAGCACAGATACGCAGTATTTT. This sequence encodes CASSLSQSTDTQYF.

This clone occurred a few times. The chain recombines TRBV5-1 with TRBJ2-1; 11 positions match TRBD1. The CDR3 length is 17 residues. V lost 0 bases to trimming and J lost 2 bases; unmatched junction nucleotides: 4. Germline values: CDR1 SGHRS, CDR2 YFSETQ. Written as DNA, the CDR3 is TGCGCCAGCAGCTTGGATCTGGGACAGGGGGCCTACAATGAGCAGTTCTTC. Translating gives CASSLDLGQGAYNEQFF.

This clone occurred once. The rearrangement joins TRBV21-1 to TRBJ1-1; the D call of TRBD1 is as the table states it, not checked on the DNA. TRBV21-1 is a listed pseudogene. There are 16 residues in the CDR3. CDR3 in amino acids: CASSNRTGHCETEAFF. Here the CDR3 DNA reads TGTGCCAGCAGCAACAGGACAGGGCATTGCGAGACTGAAGCTTTCTTT.

As regards this clone: The junction departs from the called germline gene at one end, perhaps through a read error. The chain carries TRBV30 and TRBJ2-7; 7 nucleotides line up with TRBD2. The CDR3 extends over 12 amino acids. Germline V gene lookup returns CDR1 GTSNPN and CDR2 SVGIG (reference sequence). CDR3 loop: CAWSTSRGDRNF. In DNA form, the CDR3 reads TGTGCCTGGAGTACCTCCCGGGGGGACCGAAACTTC.

Comment on this clone: The sample has other DNA sequences that encode this CDR3 too. This chain connects TRBV6-1 to TRBJ1-2; 7 bases fit TRBD1. This CDR3 contains 14 residues. With V trimmed by 3 bases and J by 5 bases, 6 bases remained unmatched. Germline V gene lookup returns CDR1 MNHNS and CDR2 SASEGT. The CDR3 region is CASSDRGGGYGYTF. For the CDR3, the DNA is TGTGCCAGCAGTGATAGAGGGGGCGGGTATGGCTACACCTTC.

V is TRBV2 and J is TRBJ2-3; 11 bases agree with TRBD2. Looked up from germline, CDR1 is SNHLY and CDR2 is FYNNEI. Germline trimming cut 8 bases from V and 1 base from J; bases unmatched to any gene: 14. CDR3 length: 18 residues. Here the CDR3 reads CASGSSLAGGRGTDTQYF. CDR3 nucleotide sequence: TGTGCCAGCGGTAGTTCCCTAGCGGGGGGCCGGGGCACAGATACGCAGTATTTT.

The chain uses TRBV19 and TRBJ2-5, with D possibly TRBD1 on 5 matching bases. From germline, CDR1 is LNHDA and CDR2 SQIVND (reference sequence). V was pared by 1 base and J by 5 bases, with 14 bases between. The CDR3 covers 15 residues. CDR3 coding DNA: TGTGCCAGTAGTATAGGAGCGACAGATTTCGAGACCCAGTACTTC. Its translation: CASSIGATDFETQYF. Using reference TRBV19 and TRBJ2-5 for the parts outside the CDR3, the full variable domain is DGGITQSPKYLFRKEGQNVTLSCEQNLNHDAMYWYRQDPGQGLRLIYYSQIVNDFQKGDIAEGYSVSREKKESFPLTVTSAQKNPTAFYLCASSIGATDFETQYFGPGTRLLVL.

This clone was recorded only once. This chain connects TRBV7-9 to TRBJ2-5, with D possibly being TRBD2 (6 bases). The end of the DNA is better explained by TRBJ2-7, so the J call may be wrong. The CDR3 contains 15 residues. From germline, CDR1 is SEHNR and CDR2 FQNEAQ (reference sequence). CDR3 loop: CASSPWAGISYEQYF. The CDR3 DNA sequence: TGTGCCAGCAGCCCCTGGGCGGGGATTTCCTACGAGCAGTACTTC.

The chain links TRBV7-2 to TRBJ2-1; 8 bases agree with TRBD2. The V segment lost 5 bases and the J segment 4 bases; nucleotides outside the gene matches: 10. Germline V CDR1 and CDR2: SGHTA, FQGNSA. This CDR3 is 16 amino acids long. The CDR3 coding sequence is TGTGCCAGCAGCCGAGTAGCCGCGGGGGGATACAATGAGCAGTTCTTC. Protein: CASSRVAAGGYNEQFF.

In DNA form, the CDR3 reads TGCGCCAGCAGCTTCGCCTCAAATTACGGAGAGACCCAGTACTTC. Encoded protein: CASSFASNYGETQYF. V is TRBV5-1 and J is TRBJ2-5; D uncertain. Germline CDR1 is SGHRS and CDR2 is YFSETQ. The length of the CDR3 is 15 residues. V dropped 2 bases and J dropped 4 bases, with 15 bases sitting between them.

The chain carries TRBV2 and TRBJ2-5, with D perhaps matching TRBD1 (6 bases). There are 13 residues in the CDR3. Germline V CDR1 and CDR2: SNHLY, FYNNEI. Trimming shortened V by 5 bases and J by 5 bases, and 12 bases separated the two germline ends. CDR3 coding DNA: TGTGCCAGCAGTTTGGACAGATACGAGACCCAGTACTTC. This encodes CASSLDRYETQYF.

The J gene is TRBJ1-1, the V gene TRBV5-1, with 9 bases fitting TRBD1. Trimming removed 0 bases from V and 0 bases from J; junction bases left unmatched: 3. CDR1 SGHRS and CDR2 YFSETQ come from the germline V gene. The CDR3 runs to 16 residues. CDR3 DNA: TGCGCCAGCAGCTTGGCCGGGACAGGGTTGAACACTGAAGCTTTCTTT. Protein: CASSLAGTGLNTEAFF.

In DNA, the CDR3 is TGTGCCACCAGCAGATCCGGGACACTCCTTTATAGCAATCAGCCCCAGCATTTT. Encoded protein: CATSRSGTLLYSNQPQHF. The chain is built from TRBV15 and TRBJ1-5; possible D gene TRBD1, 6 bases. The CDR3 spans 18 residues. Germline-derived CDR1 and CDR2 are LNHNV and YYDKDF (reference sequence). Deletions cut 2 bases from V and 0 bases from J, with 17 bases between.

CDR3: CASSPDRQETQYF. The CDR3 DNA reads TGTGCCAGCAGCCCGGACAGGCAAGAGACCCAGTACTTC. V gene TRBV7-8 combines with J gene TRBJ2-5, with 7 bases identical to TRBD1. The CDR3 totals 13 residues. V gave up 5 bases and J gave up 2 bases; unmatched junction bases: 2. Germline CDR1 is SGHVS and CDR2 is FQNEAQ.

V usage is TRBV7-9 and J usage is TRBJ1-6, with TRBD1 matching over 9 bases. There are 14 residues in the CDR3. The germline gives CDR1 SEHNR, CDR2 FQNEAQ (reference sequence). V lost 5 bases, J lost 10 bases, and 6 bases stayed unmatched. For the CDR3, the DNA is TGTGCCAGCAGCCGGGACAGGGAGGAATCACCCCTCCACTTT. Residues: CASSRDREESPLHF.

The chain has TRBV19 and TRBJ2-3; weak D call: TRBD2 (6 bases). CDR3 length: 13 amino acids. Trimming cost V 7 bases and J 0 bases, with 8 bases left between them. The V gene's germline CDR1 is LNHDA and CDR2 SQIVND (reference sequence). The CDR3 region is CASNRGSTDTQYF. In DNA form, the CDR3 reads TGTGCCAGTAACCGGGGGAGCACAGATACGCAGTATTTT.

The chain links TRBV4-1 to TRBJ1-1; D is uncertain. V lost 6 bases and J lost 1, with 15 bases in between. Germline V gene lookup returns CDR1 MGHRA and CDR2 YSYEKL. The CDR3 is 15 amino acids. This CDR3 reads CASRKEGGRNTEAFF. CDR3 DNA: TGCGCCAGCAGAAAAGAAGGAGGGAGGAACACTGAAGCTTTCTTT.